This T cell receptor (beta chain) was identified during a study of blood T cells in healthy people across ages (dated by TCRdb to between 2014 and 2017). Regarding the research as a whole: Template switching captured roughly one uniquely barcoded TCR beta cDNA molecule per two T cells in model experiments. The study measured age-related changes in TCR beta repertoire diversity using deep sequencing normalized with unique cDNA molecular identifiers. The donors were divided into four age groups: young (average about 15 years), middle-aged (about 40), aged (roughly 66) and long-lived (roughly 88). To avoid experimental bias, donors of different ages were distributed randomly across sequencing lanes. For two donors (one aged 18 to 29 and one aged 80 or older), the study analyzed two additional independent replicas of 1 million unique cDNA reads from the same blood draw.

Turning to this clonotype: The target of this receptor is not known. Since a much larger clone is just one base distant, this may be a read error.

The germline V gene provides CDR1 SQVTM and CDR2 ANQGSEA. The CDR3, cysteine through phenylalanine, is 12 amino acids long. Only CDR3 DNA remains: 36 bases, in frame from the first base. Systemically healthy Caucasian individuals from Russia, 39 in total and aged roughly 6 to 100 years, were included as donors. Each donor gave 8 to 10 milliliters of peripheral blood, collected into EDTA-treated Vacutainer tubes. Ficoll-Paque density-gradient centrifugation was used to isolate PBMCs, with at least 7 million per sample. Trizol reagent was used to extract total RNA from PBMCs, with at least 5.5 micrograms per sample. Naive CD45RAhigh/CD27high T cell percentages were measured by flow cytometry on a PBMC aliquot from every donor. Libraries came from 5' RACE. The instrument given in TCRdb is Illumina HiSeq 2500. A second 7 to 11 cycle PCR used a sample-barcoded 5' primer and a J-beta primer mix. A template-switch 5' adaptor carrying 12 random nucleotides introduced a unique molecular identifier onto each TCR beta cDNA molecule. Each sample yielded at least 3 million CDR3-containing paired-end reads. The Mint cDNA synthesis kit, primed by a TRBC-specific oligonucleotide, was used to synthesize first-strand cDNA from all RNA. After uracil-DNA glycosylase treatment, a first 18-cycle PCR used universal primers M1SS and BC2_uni_R on all cDNA. Concerning the study's data processing: For normalization, 1 million high-quality reads were randomly selected from each sample, with every read carrying a distinct molecular identifier. Reads sharing molecular identifiers were discarded rather than binned into consensus sequences. MiTCR, set to a Q25 quality threshold and the strictest error-elimination algorithm, was used for CDR3 identification, clonotype clustering and error correction. A nonparametric unseen species model with Euler transformation was used to estimate a lower bound on total TCR beta diversity. TCRdb cleaned the public reads at Q25 with fastp, built clones with MiXCR and kept in-frame beta chains. Every distinct CDR3 protein forms one entry, paired with its most common genes and DNA. It is TCRdb's table, rather than the study itself, that gives the V and J calls and clone size. This sample is represented by about 720,000 distinct CDR3 sequences; about 20% of them were singletons. 22% of the sample comes from the top ten.

Broader findings and caveats from the paper: Compared with the aged group, the long-lived group had more naive CD4+ T cells, fewer expanded clones and increased TCR diversity, suggesting age selection. Bulk unsorted PBMC profiling prevented conclusive comparison of naive and antigen-experienced compartments. Total diversity estimates from one million sequenced T cells were considered lower bounds and underestimates. Because the CMV infection status of the donors was unknown, age-related changes in expanded clonotypes may potentially have been confounded. As age increased, observed TCR beta diversity per million T cells dropped in a roughly linear way, and a significant reduction was already evident by age about 36. There was a strong correlation between observed TCR beta diversity and the percentage of naive T cells measured by flow cytometry.

Sample: blood. The receptor was isolated from a man in his 70s in good health. The chain uses TRBV29-1 and TRBJ2-5; 11 junctional bases match TRBD1. This receptor carries the CDR3 CSPRTGGNEHFF. The DNA sequence is TGCAGCCCACGGACAGGGGGCAATGAGCACTTCTTC.